The sequence of this TCR beta chain was determined in a study of T cells in Graves' hyperthyroidism and ophthalmopathy. This clonotype was seen repeatedly, ten times or more. Trimming left V 0 bases short and J 2 bases short, with 11 bases between. The CDR3 is 15 residues long. Germline CDR1 LNHNV, CDR2 YYDKDF (reference sequence). RNA transcripts provided the source from which TCR beta CDR3 regions were amplified. The HTBI primer set served for first-round RT-PCR of the TCR CDR3. TCRdb re-derived calls from the multiplex PCR reads in MiXCR, one entry per CDR3 protein. The table records some 510,000 distinct CDR3 sequences, roughly 20% of them present only once.

The rearrangement uses TRBV15 and TRBJ2-7; D is possibly TRBD1 or TRBD2 (5 bases each). This sequence was found in a man aged 18 to 35 with Graves' hyperthyroidism. Sequencing used blood. This CDR3 reads CATSRDSGTTYEQYF. The DNA of the CDR3 is TGTGCCACCAGCAGAGATTCAGGGACCACCTACGAGCAGTACTTC.